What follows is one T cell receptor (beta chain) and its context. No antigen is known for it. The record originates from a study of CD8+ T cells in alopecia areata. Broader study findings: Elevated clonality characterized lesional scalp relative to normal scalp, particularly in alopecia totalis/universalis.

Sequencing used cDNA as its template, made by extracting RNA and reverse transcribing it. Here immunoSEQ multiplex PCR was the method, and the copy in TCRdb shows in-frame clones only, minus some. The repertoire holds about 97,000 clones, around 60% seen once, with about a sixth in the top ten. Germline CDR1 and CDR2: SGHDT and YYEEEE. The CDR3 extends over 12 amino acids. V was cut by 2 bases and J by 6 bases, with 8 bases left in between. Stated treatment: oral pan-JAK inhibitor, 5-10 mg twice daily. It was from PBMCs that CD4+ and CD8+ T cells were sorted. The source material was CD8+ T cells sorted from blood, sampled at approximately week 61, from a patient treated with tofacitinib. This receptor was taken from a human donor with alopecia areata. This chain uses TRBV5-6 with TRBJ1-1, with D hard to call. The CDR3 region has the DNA TGTGCCAGCAGCTTCGGAGTAGCTGAAGCTTTCTTT. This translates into CASSFGVAEAFF.